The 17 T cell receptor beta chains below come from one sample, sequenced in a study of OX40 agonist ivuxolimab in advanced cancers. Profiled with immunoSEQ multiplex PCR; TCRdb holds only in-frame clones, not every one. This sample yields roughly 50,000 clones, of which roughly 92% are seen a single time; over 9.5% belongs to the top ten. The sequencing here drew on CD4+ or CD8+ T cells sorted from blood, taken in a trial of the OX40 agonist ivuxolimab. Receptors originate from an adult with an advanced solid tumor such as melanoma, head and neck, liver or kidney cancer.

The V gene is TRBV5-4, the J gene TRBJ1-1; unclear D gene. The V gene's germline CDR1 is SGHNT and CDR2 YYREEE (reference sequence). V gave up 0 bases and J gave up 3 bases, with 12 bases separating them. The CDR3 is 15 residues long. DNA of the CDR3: TGTGCCAGCAGCTTGGGGCAGGCCCTGCACACTGAAGCTTTCTTT. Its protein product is CASSLGQALHTEAFF.

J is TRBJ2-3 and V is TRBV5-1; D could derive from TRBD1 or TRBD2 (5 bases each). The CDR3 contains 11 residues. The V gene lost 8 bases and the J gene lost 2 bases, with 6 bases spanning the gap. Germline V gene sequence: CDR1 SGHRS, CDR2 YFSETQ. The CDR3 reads CASGTTDTQYF. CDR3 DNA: TGCGCCAGTGGGACCACAGATACGCAGTATTTT.

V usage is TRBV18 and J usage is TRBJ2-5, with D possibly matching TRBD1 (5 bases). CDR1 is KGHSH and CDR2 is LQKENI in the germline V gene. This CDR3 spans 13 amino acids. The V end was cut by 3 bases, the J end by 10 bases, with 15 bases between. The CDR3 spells CASSPPSGPNQYF. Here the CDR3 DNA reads TGTGCCAGCTCACCCCCCTCAGGGCCTAACCAGTACTTC. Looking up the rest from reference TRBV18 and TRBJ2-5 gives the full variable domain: NAGVMQNPRHLVRRRGQEARLRCSPMKGHSHVYWYRQLPEEGLKFMVYLQKENIIDESGMPKERFSAEFPKEGPSILRIQQVVRGDSAAYFCASSPPSGPNQYFGPGTRLLVL.

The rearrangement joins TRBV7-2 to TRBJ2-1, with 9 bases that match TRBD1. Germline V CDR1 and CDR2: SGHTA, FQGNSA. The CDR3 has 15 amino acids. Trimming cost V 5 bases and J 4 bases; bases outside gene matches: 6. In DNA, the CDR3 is TGTGCCAGCAGCATGGACAGGGGAGCATACAATGAGCAGTTCTTC. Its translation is CASSMDRGAYNEQFF.

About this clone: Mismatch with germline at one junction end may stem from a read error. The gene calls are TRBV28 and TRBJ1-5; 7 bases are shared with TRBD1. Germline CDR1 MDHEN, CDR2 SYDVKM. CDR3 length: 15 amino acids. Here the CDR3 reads CASSSYWDSTQPQHF. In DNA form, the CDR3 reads TGTGCCAGCAGTTCCTACTGGGACAGCACTCAGCCCCAGCATTTT.

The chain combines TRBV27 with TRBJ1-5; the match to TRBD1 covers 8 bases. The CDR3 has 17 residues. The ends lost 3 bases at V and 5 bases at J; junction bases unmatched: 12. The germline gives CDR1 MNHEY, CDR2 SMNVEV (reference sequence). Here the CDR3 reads CASSLRWGRGLHQPQHF. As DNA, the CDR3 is TGTGCCAGCAGTTTGAGGTGGGGCAGGGGGCTGCATCAGCCCCAGCATTTT.

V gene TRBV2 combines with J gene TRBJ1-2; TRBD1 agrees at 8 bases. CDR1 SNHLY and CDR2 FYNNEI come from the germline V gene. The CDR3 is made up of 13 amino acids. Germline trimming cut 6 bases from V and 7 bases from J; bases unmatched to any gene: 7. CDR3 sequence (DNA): TGTGCCAGCAGCCTCAGGGGGCAGGGTGGCTACACCTTC. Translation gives CASSLRGQGGYTF.

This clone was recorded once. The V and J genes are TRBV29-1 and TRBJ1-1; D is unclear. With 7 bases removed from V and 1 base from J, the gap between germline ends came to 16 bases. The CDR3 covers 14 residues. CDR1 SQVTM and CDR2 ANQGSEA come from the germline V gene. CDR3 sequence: CSATSDRENTEAFF. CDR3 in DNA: TGCAGCGCTACCTCGGACCGAGAGAACACTGAAGCTTTCTTT.

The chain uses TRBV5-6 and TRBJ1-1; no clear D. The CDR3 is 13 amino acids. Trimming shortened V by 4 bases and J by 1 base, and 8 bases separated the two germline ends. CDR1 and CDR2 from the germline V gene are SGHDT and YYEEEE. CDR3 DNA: TGTGCCAGCAGCCTCGATTGGAACACTGAAGCTTTCTTT. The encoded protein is CASSLDWNTEAFF.

Here the CDR3 reads CASSVASSNTGELFF. CDR3 in DNA: TGTGCCAGCAGCGTAGCGAGCTCCAACACCGGGGAGCTGTTTTTT. The chain carries TRBV9 and TRBJ2-2; no clear D. Germline CDR1 SGDLS, CDR2 YYNGEE. This CDR3 is 15 amino acids long. V was clipped by 0 bases and J by 2 bases, with 8 bases between them.

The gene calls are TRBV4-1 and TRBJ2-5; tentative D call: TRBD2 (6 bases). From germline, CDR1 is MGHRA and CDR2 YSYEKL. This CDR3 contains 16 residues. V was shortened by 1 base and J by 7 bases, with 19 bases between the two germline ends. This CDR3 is CASSQGSSGLIGTQYF. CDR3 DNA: TGCGCCAGCAGCCAAGGGTCCAGCGGGTTGATAGGGACCCAGTACTTC.

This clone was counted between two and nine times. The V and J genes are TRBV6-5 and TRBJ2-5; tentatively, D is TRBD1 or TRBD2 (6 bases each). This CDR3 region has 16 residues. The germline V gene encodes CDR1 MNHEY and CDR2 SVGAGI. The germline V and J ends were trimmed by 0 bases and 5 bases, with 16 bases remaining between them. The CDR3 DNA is TGTGCCAGCAGTTACTCGGGGGCCCCCGGGGGTGAGACCCAGTACTTC. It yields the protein CASSYSGAPGGETQYF.

The CDR3 nucleotides are TGTGCCAGCAGCTTGGGGGGACTGAACACAGATACGCAGTATTTT. This codes for CASSLGGLNTDTQYF. The rearrangement links TRBV11-2 to TRBJ2-3; possible D gene TRBD2, 6 bases. CDR3 size: 15 residues. Trimming removed 3 bases at V and 2 bases at J, with 12 bases between. The germline V gene has CDR1 SGHAT and CDR2 FQNNGV. Full variable domain (remainder filled in from reference TRBV11-2 and TRBJ2-3): EAGVAQSPRYKIIEKRQSVAFWCNPISGHATLYWYQQILGQGPKLLIQFQNNGVVDDSQLPKDRFSAERLKGVDSTLKIQPAKLEDSAVYLCASSLGGLNTDTQYFGPGTRLTVL.

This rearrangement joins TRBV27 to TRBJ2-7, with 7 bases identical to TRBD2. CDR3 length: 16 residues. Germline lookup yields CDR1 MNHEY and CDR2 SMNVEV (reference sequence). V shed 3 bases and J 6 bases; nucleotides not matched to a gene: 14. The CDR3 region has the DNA TGTGCCAGCAGTTTTTGGGCGGGAGAGTTCGCTGGCGAGCAGTACTTC. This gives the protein CASSFWAGEFAGEQYF.

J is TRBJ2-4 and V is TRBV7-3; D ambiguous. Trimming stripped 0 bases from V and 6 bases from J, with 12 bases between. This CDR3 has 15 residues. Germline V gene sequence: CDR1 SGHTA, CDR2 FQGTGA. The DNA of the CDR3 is TGTGCCAGCAGCTTAACTCTCCCGAGTGGAAACATTCAGTACTTC. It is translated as CASSLTLPSGNIQYF.

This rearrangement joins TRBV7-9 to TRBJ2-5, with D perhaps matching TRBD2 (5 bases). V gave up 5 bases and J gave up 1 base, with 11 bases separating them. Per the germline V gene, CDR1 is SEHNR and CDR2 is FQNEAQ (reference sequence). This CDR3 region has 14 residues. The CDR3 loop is CASSLRGPQETQYF. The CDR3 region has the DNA TGTGCCAGCAGCCTCCGAGGGCCCCAAGAGACCCAGTACTTC.

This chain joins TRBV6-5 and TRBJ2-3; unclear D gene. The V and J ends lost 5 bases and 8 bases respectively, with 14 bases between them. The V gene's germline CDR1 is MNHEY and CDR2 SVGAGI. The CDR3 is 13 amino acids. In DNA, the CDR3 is TGTGCCAGCAGTCCCCCTTTTATAGCTACGCAGTATTTT. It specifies CASSPPFIATQYF.